This TCR beta chain stems from a study of blood T cells in healthy people across ages. Next came a second PCR, run for about 7 to 11 cycles, which used a sample-barcoded 5' primer along with a J-beta primer mix. Using its own MiXCR run on the 5' RACE reads, TCRdb lists one record per CDR3 protein. The sample lists 1.5 million to 2 million distinct CDR3 sequences, roughly 43% occurring once. Per the germline V gene, CDR1 is LGHDT and CDR2 is YNNKEL (reference sequence). The length of the CDR3 is 13 residues. The chain combines TRBV3-1 with TRBJ2-7; D uncertain. The J call may be incorrect, as the DNA end agrees better with TRBJ2-5. This clonotype originated in a human donor in good health. Sequences were obtained from blood. The CDR3 nucleotides are TGTGCCAGCACGGTTTTCGGTTTGGAGACCCAGTACTTC. It encodes CASTVFGLETQYF.